A single sample gave rise to the 32 T cell receptor beta chains below, sequenced in a study of blood T cell repertoires in COVID-19. Repertoires were generated with immunoSEQ multiplex PCR, while TCRdb's copy carries only in-frame clones and drops some. The profile shows about 280,000 clones, roughly 91% of them singletons. Sequencing input: peripheral blood. These receptors were taken from a man aged 35-49 years with acute or convalescent COVID-19.

The V call is TRBV6-5, the J call TRBJ2-1, with 10 bases identical to TRBD1. The CDR3 contains 15 residues. Germline trimming cut 6 bases from V and 7 bases from J; bases unmatched to any gene: 9. Germline V gene lookup returns CDR1 MNHEY and CDR2 SVGAGI. CDR3 loop: CASRSGQGGLNEQFF. Written as DNA, the CDR3 is TGTGCCAGCAGGTCAGGACAGGGGGGCTTGAATGAGCAGTTCTTC.

CDR3 amino acids: CASSGGGPDTQYF. Here the CDR3 DNA reads TGCGCCAGCAGCGGCGGGGGTCCAGATACGCAGTATTTT. The V gene is TRBV5-1, the J gene TRBJ2-3; 7 bases are shared with TRBD2. CDR3 size: 13 residues. The V and J ends lost 4 bases and 4 bases, in that order; junction bases with no gene match: 3. Germline assignment: CDR1 SGHRS and CDR2 YFSETQ.

The chain joins TRBV11-2 to TRBJ2-7, with 8 nucleotides matching TRBD2. The CDR3 sequence is 18 residues long. Germline-derived CDR1 and CDR2 are SGHAT and FQNNGV. V lost 5 bases, J lost 0 bases, and 15 bases stayed unmatched. CDR3 amino acids: CASSNTGWRGVSSYEQYF. The CDR3 region has the DNA TGTGCCAGCAGCAATACGGGATGGCGGGGGGTATCCTCCTACGAGCAGTACTTC.

This chain joins TRBV28 and TRBJ1-3, with TRBD1 matching over 9 bases. The CDR3 runs to 15 residues. The ends lost 3 bases at V and 1 base at J; junction bases unmatched: 1. Germline CDR1 MDHEN, CDR2 SYDVKM. The CDR3 bases are TGTGCCAGCAGTTTGGACAGGGGTTCTGGAAACACCATATATTTT. As protein: CASSLDRGSGNTIYF.

The rearrangement joins TRBV6-2 or TRBV6-3 to TRBJ2-1; no firm D call. Germline CDR1 is MNHEY and CDR2 is SVGEGT. This CDR3 region has 15 residues. V dropped 0 bases and J dropped 3 bases, with 9 bases sitting between them. The CDR3 sequence: CASSYSPPGYNEQFF. CDR3 nucleotide sequence: TGTGCCAGCAGTTACTCCCCCCCGGGCTACAATGAGCAGTTCTTC.

This clone has just one count. In the same sample, other DNA sequences code for this CDR3. The chain links TRBV9 to TRBJ2-3; 9 bases align to TRBD2. The V gene end was trimmed by 0 bases and the J gene end by 3 bases; junction bases not matched to a gene: 2. The CDR3 consists of 15 residues. CDR1 and CDR2 (germline): SGDLS, YYNGEE. The CDR3, as DNA: TGTGCCAGCAGCGTAGGCGGGGGGGCGACAGATACGCAGTATTTT. Translating gives CASSVGGGATDTQYF. The full variable domain, rest sourced from reference TRBV9 and TRBJ2-3, is DSGVTQTPKHLITATGQRVTLRCSPRSGDLSVYWYQQSLDQGLQFLIQYYNGEERAKGNILERFSAQQFPDLHSELNLSSLELGDSALYFCASSVGGGATDTQYFGPGTRLTVL.

The rearrangement links TRBV5-5 to TRBJ2-3; D is perhaps TRBD1 (5 bases). CDR3 size: 12 residues. V dropped 7 bases and J dropped 2 bases, with 8 bases sitting between them. Looked up from germline, CDR1 is SGHKS and CDR2 is YYEKEE (reference sequence). The CDR3, as DNA: TGTGCCAGCGACAGATTCACAGATACGCAGTATTTT. Protein: CASDRFTDTQYF.

The chain carries TRBV2 and TRBJ2-1; no reliable D call. V was trimmed by 7 bases and J by 6 bases, leaving 16 bases between them. From germline, CDR1 is SNHLY and CDR2 FYNNEI. This CDR3 is built from 14 residues. CDR3 nucleotide sequence: TGTGCCAGCATGGGTTTTTCTCAGGTCAATGAGCAGTTCTTC. Amino acid sequence: CASMGFSQVNEQFF.

V usage is TRBV30 and J usage is TRBJ1-3; a possible D gene is TRBD1 (6 bases). CDR3 size: 15 residues. V lost 0 bases to trimming and J lost 4 bases, with 13 bases between them. The V gene's germline CDR1 is GTSNPN and CDR2 SVGIG (reference sequence). The CDR3 protein is CAWSVRGIAGNTIYF. DNA of the CDR3: TGTGCCTGGAGTGTAAGGGGGATCGCCGGAAACACCATATATTTT.

This sequence joins TRBV12-5 and TRBJ2-7, with D hard to call. CDR1 is LGHNT, CDR2 FRNRAP, per germline. V lost 9 bases and J 4 bases, leaving 16 bases between the germline ends. The CDR3 is 13 amino acids. The CDR3 loop is CASLKIPGYEQYF. CDR3 DNA sequence: TGTGCTAGCCTGAAAATCCCGGGTTACGAGCAGTACTTC.

This clone was seen more than once but under ten times. This chain uses TRBV5-5 with TRBJ2-2; 11 bases align to TRBD1. V was clipped by 3 bases and J by 5 bases; unmatched bases: 9. The CDR3 has 17 residues. Per germline, CDR1 SGHKS and CDR2 YYEKEE (reference sequence). CDR3 protein: CASSSGQGAWVTGELFF. The DNA of the CDR3 is TGTGCCAGCAGCTCAGGACAGGGGGCTTGGGTAACCGGGGAGCTGTTTTTT.

This clone has a handful of counts. The chain joins TRBV6-4 to TRBJ2-1; TRBD2 agrees at 11 bases. The CDR3 covers 14 residues. Per germline, CDR1 MRHNA and CDR2 SNTAGT. V dropped 7 bases and J dropped 5; count of bases not matched to a gene: 4. The CDR3: CASKLAGENNEQFF. In DNA form, the CDR3 reads TGTGCCAGCAAACTAGCGGGGGAAAACAATGAGCAGTTCTTC.

Notes on this clone: At one end the junction does not follow the germline gene, possibly because of a read error. J is TRBJ1-5 and V is TRBV6-1; D is perhaps TRBD1 (5 bases). CDR1 MNHNS and CDR2 SASEGT come from the germline V gene. This CDR3 is built from 16 residues. The CDR3 loop is CASSEAWQGYNQSQHF. The CDR3, as DNA: TGTGCCAGCAGTGAAGCGTGGCAGGGCTACAATCAGTCCCAGCATTTT.

This clone was picked up one time. The V and J genes are TRBV5-1 and TRBJ2-1, with D maybe TRBD1 (6 bases). Between the trimmed V and J ends, which lost 0 bases and 7 bases, there was a span of 23 bases. Germline CDR1 and CDR2: SGHRS and YFSETQ. This CDR3 is 18 amino acids long. The CDR3 loop reads CASSLVPGVVGGRNEQFF. CDR3 in DNA: TGCGCCAGCAGCTTGGTTCCGGGTGTGGTTGGGGGCAGAAATGAGCAGTTCTTC.

The rearrangement links TRBV3-1 (or the pseudogene TRBV3-2) to TRBJ1-2, with 8 positions matching TRBD1. J was trimmed by 0 bases and V by 4 bases; bases with no gene match: 1. Germline V lookup: CDR1 LGHDT, CDR2 YNNKEL (reference sequence). The CDR3 is 14 residues long. The CDR3 coding sequence is TGTGCCAGCAGCCGGACAGGGACTAACTATGGCTACACCTTC. As protein: CASSRTGTNYGYTF.

The chain carries TRBV6-6 and TRBJ1-4, with 8 bases matching TRBD1. V gave up 2 bases and J gave up 8 bases; unmatched junction bases: 4. CDR3 length: 14 residues. CDR1 and CDR2 from the germline V gene are MNHNY and SVGAGI (reference sequence). CDR3 sequence reads: CASSYDRGNEKLFF. CDR3 nucleotide sequence: TGTGCCAGCAGTTACGACAGGGGAAACGAAAAACTGTTTTTT.

The rearrangement joins TRBV5-4 to TRBJ2-2; the D gene is possibly TRBD1 (5 bases). The V and J ends lost 4 bases and 0 bases respectively, with 16 bases between them. The CDR3 is made up of 17 amino acids. Germline-derived CDR1 and CDR2 are SGHNT and YYREEE (reference sequence). CDR3: CASSGPQEPTNTGELFF. The CDR3 DNA reads TGTGCCAGCAGCGGCCCACAGGAACCCACGAACACCGGGGAGCTGTTTTTT. The complete variable domain, with remaining parts taken from reference TRBV5-4 and TRBJ2-2, reads ETGVTQSPTHLIKTRGQQVTLRCSSQSGHNTVSWYQQALGQGPQFIFQYYREEENGRGNFPPRFSGLQFPNYSSELNVNALELDDSALYLCASSGPQEPTNTGELFFGEGSRLTVL.

The gene calls are TRBV5-1 and TRBJ1-4; TRBD1 agrees at 7 bases. The CDR3 spans 14 residues. Trimming cost V 4 bases and J 8 bases; bases outside gene matches: 8. From germline, CDR1 is SGHRS and CDR2 YFSETQ. The chain's CDR3 is CASSRGGEGEKLFF. In DNA, the CDR3 is TGCGCCAGCAGCCGAGGGGGCGAGGGGGAAAAACTGTTTTTT.

Worth noting for this clone: Other DNA sequences in the same sample also yield this CDR3. The rearrangement joins TRBV2 to TRBJ1-1; 8 nucleotides match TRBD1. CDR3 length: 13 amino acids. J was trimmed by 3 bases and V by 5 bases; bases with no gene match: 2. The germline gives CDR1 SNHLY, CDR2 FYNNEI. CDR3 DNA sequence: TGTGCCAGCAGTCGACAGGGGTACACTGAAGCTTTCTTT. This sequence encodes CASSRQGYTEAFF.

This clone was seen just once. V and J are TRBV11-2 and TRBJ1-1; D remains ambiguous. Germline CDR1 and CDR2: SGHAT and FQNNGV. V was cut by 6 bases and J by 4 bases, with 9 bases left in between. This CDR3 has 12 residues. CDR3 nucleotide sequence: TGTGCCAGCAGTTCAACGGGCACTGAAGCTTTCTTT. Its translation: CASSSTGTEAFF.

The rearrangement links TRBV19 to TRBJ1-4, with D perhaps matching TRBD1 (5 bases). Germline-derived CDR1 and CDR2 are LNHDA and SQIVND (reference sequence). Trimming left V 3 bases short and J 0 bases short, with 8 bases between. The CDR3 loop spans 15 amino acids. CDR3 region: CASSIGGATNEKLFF. Here the CDR3 DNA reads TGTGCCAGTAGTATCGGGGGTGCAACTAATGAAAAACTGTTTTTT. The full variable domain, in which reference TRBV19 and TRBJ1-4 provide the parts outside the CDR3, is DGGITQSPKYLFRKEGQNVTLSCEQNLNHDAMYWYRQDPGQGLRLIYYSQIVNDFQKGDIAEGYSVSREKKESFPLTVTSAQKNPTAFYLCASSIGGATNEKLFFGSGTQLSVL.

CDR3 region: CASSRTGTNTEAFF. DNA of the CDR3: TGCGCCAGCAGTCGGACAGGAACGAACACTGAAGCTTTCTTT. The chain combines TRBV5-1 with TRBJ1-1, with 7 bases identical to TRBD1. The trim removed 5 bases at V and 1 base at J, leaving 5 bases unmatched. Germline lookup yields CDR1 SGHRS and CDR2 YFSETQ. The length of the CDR3 is 14 residues.

V gene TRBV5-1 combines with J gene TRBJ2-7, with D possibly TRBD2 on 6 matching bases. The germline gives CDR1 SGHRS, CDR2 YFSETQ. V was cut by 4 bases and J by 0 bases, with 11 bases left in between. The CDR3 totals 14 residues. As DNA, the CDR3 is TGCGCCAGCAGCATGGACTACTACTCCTACGAGCAGTACTTC. Its protein product is CASSMDYYSYEQYF.

The chain carries TRBV2 and TRBJ1-5; 10 bases line up with TRBD1. The CDR3 length is 16 residues. The trim removed 7 bases at V and 2 bases at J, leaving 8 bases unmatched. Looked up from germline, CDR1 is SNHLY and CDR2 is FYNNEI. The DNA for the CDR3 is TGTGCCAGCACTGACGGCGGGACAGGGGGCAATCAGCCCCAGCATTTT. This encodes CASTDGGTGGNQPQHF.

The rearrangement uses TRBV4-2 and TRBJ2-7, with TRBD2 matching over 7 bases. Per germline, CDR1 LGHNA and CDR2 YNFKEQ. J lost 2 bases, V lost 1 base, and 2 bases had no gene match. This CDR3 has 14 residues. The CDR3 sequence: CASSQAGTTYEQYF. CDR3 sequence (DNA): TGTGCCAGCAGCCAAGCCGGGACTACCTACGAGCAGTACTTC.

The chain carries TRBV11-2 and TRBJ2-3; TRBD1 agrees at 8 bases. The CDR3 runs to 13 residues. Germline CDR1 reads SGHAT; CDR2 reads FQNNGV. Trimming took 5 bases from V and 8 from J; bases not matched to a gene: 6. This CDR3 reads CASSLGTGLTQYF. CDR3 bases: TGTGCCAGCAGCCTCGGGACAGGACTTACGCAGTATTTT.

V gene TRBV18 combines with J gene TRBJ1-1; no clear D gene. The germline CDR1 and CDR2 sequences are KGHSH and LQKENI. V was clipped by 2 bases and J by 5 bases, with 12 bases between them. The CDR3 is made up of 14 amino acids. The CDR3 sequence is CASSPGVIGTEAFF. CDR3 nucleotide sequence: TGTGCCAGCTCACCAGGAGTGATTGGGACTGAAGCTTTCTTT.

This clone was seen a single time. This chain links TRBV15 with TRBJ1-4; the D gene is possibly TRBD1 (6 bases). V was shortened by 3 bases and J by 5 bases, with 10 bases between the two germline ends. There are 14 residues in the CDR3. Germline V gene lookup returns CDR1 LNHNV and CDR2 YYDKDF (reference sequence). This CDR3 is CATSRGRGNEKLFF. As DNA, the CDR3 is TGTGCCACCAGCAGGGGCAGGGGAAATGAAAAACTGTTTTTT.

The chain joins TRBV27 to TRBJ1-6; no definite D call. Trimming pared 2 bases from V and 7 bases from J, leaving 15 bases between. The length of the CDR3 is 16 residues. The germline V gene has CDR1 MNHEY and CDR2 SMNVEV (reference sequence). This CDR3 reads CASSLGSARLNSPLHF. CDR3 sequence (DNA): TGTGCCAGCAGTTTAGGTTCGGCGCGGTTAAATTCACCCCTCCACTTT.

A remark on this clone: The same CDR3 arises from other DNA sequences in this sample as well. The gene calls are TRBV5-1 and TRBJ1-3; no clear D. This CDR3 contains 14 residues. The V end was cut by 1 base, the J end by 0 bases, with 5 bases between. Germline CDR1 is SGHRS and CDR2 is YFSETQ. The chain's CDR3 is CASSLSSSGNTIYF. In nucleotides, the CDR3 is TGCGCCAGCAGCTTGTCGAGCTCTGGAAACACCATATATTTT.

V usage is TRBV5-4 and J usage is TRBJ2-3; no clear D. The CDR3 spans 13 residues. V dropped 4 bases and J dropped 4 bases, with 10 bases sitting between them. CDR1 and CDR2 from the germline V gene are SGHNT and YYREEE (reference sequence). The chain's CDR3 is CASSPGVADTQYF. As DNA, the CDR3 is TGTGCCAGCAGCCCCGGAGTGGCAGATACGCAGTATTTT.

The chain links TRBV2 to TRBJ2-7; unclear D gene. Germline V gene data show CDR1 as SNHLY and CDR2 as FYNNEI. The CDR3 is made up of 11 amino acids. V was pared by 4 bases and J by 3 bases, with 4 bases between. CDR3 sequence (DNA): TGTGCCAGCAGTGCCCTCTACGAGCAGTACTTC. It yields the protein CASSALYEQYF.